This T cell receptor beta chain was captured by sequencing in a study of cytomegalovirus exposure and HLA in healthy donors. Study observations and caveats: Reportedly, cytomegalovirus status was diagnosed with high sensitivity and specificity. The authors enumerated roughly 160 TCR beta chains as linked to cytomegalovirus. The tendency of first-cohort TCR clusters to co-occur in the 120 or so validation repertoires was identified by a subsequent analysis. CMV antigen specificity was confirmed in vitro for a few CMV-associated chains.

A few counts support this clone. No antigen is known for it. TCRdb keeps only in-frame clones here, not all; method: immunoSEQ multiplex PCR. Among 200,000 to 250,000 clones listed, over 80% were seen once. The sample consisted of PBMCs. This receptor was taken from a woman aged 30 to 39 in good health and CMV-seropositive.

CDR3 residues: CASSSPQGFSLGYTF. For the CDR3, the DNA is TGTGCCAGCAGCTCCCCGCAGGGCTTCAGTTTAGGCTACACCTTC. J is TRBJ1-2 and V is TRBV5-5; maybe TRBD1 (5 bases). Germline V gene lookup returns CDR1 SGHKS and CDR2 YYEKEE (reference sequence). V gave up 3 bases and J gave up 8 bases, with 20 bases separating them. The CDR3 loop spans 15 amino acids.